Following are 6 T cell receptor beta chains from one sample sequenced in a study of CD8+ T cells in alopecia areata (dated by TCRdb to the late 2010s). Libraries came from the immunoSEQ multiplex PCR assay. To provide template for TCR sequencing, every sample had RNA extracted and reverse transcribed into cDNA. TCRdb carries this immuneACCESS record with in-frame sequences only. Its versions omit some clonotypes, under half of them owing to an unresolved V gene in the studies checked, with the rest unexplained. The sample table contains roughly 190,000 clones; only one count was recorded for 64% of them. About 1.3% of the sample goes to the ten largest clones. The meaning of the sample's treatment or condition label: oral pan-JAK inhibitor, 5-10 mg twice daily. Specimen: CD4+ T cells sorted from blood, collected between weeks 47 and 50, from a patient treated with tofacitinib. The receptor set was obtained from a human donor with alopecia areata.

The chain joins TRBV9 to TRBJ2-7; D is ambiguous. The CDR3 runs to 15 residues. Trimming stripped 2 bases from V and 2 bases from J, with 14 bases between. The germline CDR1 and CDR2 sequences are SGDLS and YYNGEE. The CDR3 DNA sequence: TGTGCCAGCAGCGTCGATCCTTTACAGACCTACGAGCAGTACTTC. It is translated as CASSVDPLQTYEQYF.

This sequence joins TRBV29-1 and TRBJ1-1, with 7 bases that match TRBD1. CDR3 length equals 14 residues. V lost 7 bases, J lost 3 bases, and 11 bases stayed unmatched. Looked up from germline, CDR1 is SQVTM and CDR2 is ANQGSEA. DNA of the CDR3: TGCAGCGCCCACCATCCAGGGGGGGACACTGAAGCTTTCTTT. Translated: CSAHHPGGDTEAFF.

CDR3 sequence reads: CASSVVGPNSPLHF. CDR3 DNA: TGTGCCAGCAGCGTAGTAGGCCCAAATTCACCCCTCCACTTT. This chain uses TRBV9 with TRBJ1-6; D gene unclear. Germline V CDR1 and CDR2: SGDLS, YYNGEE. V dropped 0 bases and J dropped 7 bases, with 8 bases sitting between them. The CDR3 runs to 14 residues.

To note about this clone: Other DNA sequences in this sample translate to the same CDR3. V usage is TRBV7-2 and J usage is TRBJ2-7, with a tentative D call TRBD1 (5 bases). Trimming took 2 bases from V and 4 from J, leaving 12 bases between them. Germline CDR1 SGHTA, CDR2 FQGNSA. The CDR3 runs to 14 residues. CDR3 amino acids: CASSLLQGSYEQYF. The DNA of the CDR3 is TGTGCCAGCAGCTTATTGCAGGGATCTTACGAGCAGTACTTC.

This chain uses TRBV7-9 with TRBJ2-3, with D perhaps TRBD1 (6 bases). Looked up from germline, CDR1 is SEHNR and CDR2 is FQNEAQ (reference sequence). With 4 bases removed from V and 2 bases from J, the gap between germline ends came to 16 bases. This CDR3 comprises 16 residues. CDR3 DNA: TGTGCCAGCAGCTCAAGGGGGTCCCCCACCACAGATACGCAGTATTTT. It codes for CASSSRGSPTTDTQYF.

This clone was found many times. The chain is built from TRBV10-3 and TRBJ2-1; weak D call: TRBD2 (5 bases). V lost 3 bases to trimming and J lost 7 bases, with 13 bases between them. The CDR3 length is 14 residues. Per the germline V gene, CDR1 is ENHRY and CDR2 is SYGVKD. Here the CDR3 reads CAISEGPPGNEQFF. CDR3 in DNA: TGTGCCATCAGTGAAGGCCCGCCGGGGAATGAGCAGTTCTTC.